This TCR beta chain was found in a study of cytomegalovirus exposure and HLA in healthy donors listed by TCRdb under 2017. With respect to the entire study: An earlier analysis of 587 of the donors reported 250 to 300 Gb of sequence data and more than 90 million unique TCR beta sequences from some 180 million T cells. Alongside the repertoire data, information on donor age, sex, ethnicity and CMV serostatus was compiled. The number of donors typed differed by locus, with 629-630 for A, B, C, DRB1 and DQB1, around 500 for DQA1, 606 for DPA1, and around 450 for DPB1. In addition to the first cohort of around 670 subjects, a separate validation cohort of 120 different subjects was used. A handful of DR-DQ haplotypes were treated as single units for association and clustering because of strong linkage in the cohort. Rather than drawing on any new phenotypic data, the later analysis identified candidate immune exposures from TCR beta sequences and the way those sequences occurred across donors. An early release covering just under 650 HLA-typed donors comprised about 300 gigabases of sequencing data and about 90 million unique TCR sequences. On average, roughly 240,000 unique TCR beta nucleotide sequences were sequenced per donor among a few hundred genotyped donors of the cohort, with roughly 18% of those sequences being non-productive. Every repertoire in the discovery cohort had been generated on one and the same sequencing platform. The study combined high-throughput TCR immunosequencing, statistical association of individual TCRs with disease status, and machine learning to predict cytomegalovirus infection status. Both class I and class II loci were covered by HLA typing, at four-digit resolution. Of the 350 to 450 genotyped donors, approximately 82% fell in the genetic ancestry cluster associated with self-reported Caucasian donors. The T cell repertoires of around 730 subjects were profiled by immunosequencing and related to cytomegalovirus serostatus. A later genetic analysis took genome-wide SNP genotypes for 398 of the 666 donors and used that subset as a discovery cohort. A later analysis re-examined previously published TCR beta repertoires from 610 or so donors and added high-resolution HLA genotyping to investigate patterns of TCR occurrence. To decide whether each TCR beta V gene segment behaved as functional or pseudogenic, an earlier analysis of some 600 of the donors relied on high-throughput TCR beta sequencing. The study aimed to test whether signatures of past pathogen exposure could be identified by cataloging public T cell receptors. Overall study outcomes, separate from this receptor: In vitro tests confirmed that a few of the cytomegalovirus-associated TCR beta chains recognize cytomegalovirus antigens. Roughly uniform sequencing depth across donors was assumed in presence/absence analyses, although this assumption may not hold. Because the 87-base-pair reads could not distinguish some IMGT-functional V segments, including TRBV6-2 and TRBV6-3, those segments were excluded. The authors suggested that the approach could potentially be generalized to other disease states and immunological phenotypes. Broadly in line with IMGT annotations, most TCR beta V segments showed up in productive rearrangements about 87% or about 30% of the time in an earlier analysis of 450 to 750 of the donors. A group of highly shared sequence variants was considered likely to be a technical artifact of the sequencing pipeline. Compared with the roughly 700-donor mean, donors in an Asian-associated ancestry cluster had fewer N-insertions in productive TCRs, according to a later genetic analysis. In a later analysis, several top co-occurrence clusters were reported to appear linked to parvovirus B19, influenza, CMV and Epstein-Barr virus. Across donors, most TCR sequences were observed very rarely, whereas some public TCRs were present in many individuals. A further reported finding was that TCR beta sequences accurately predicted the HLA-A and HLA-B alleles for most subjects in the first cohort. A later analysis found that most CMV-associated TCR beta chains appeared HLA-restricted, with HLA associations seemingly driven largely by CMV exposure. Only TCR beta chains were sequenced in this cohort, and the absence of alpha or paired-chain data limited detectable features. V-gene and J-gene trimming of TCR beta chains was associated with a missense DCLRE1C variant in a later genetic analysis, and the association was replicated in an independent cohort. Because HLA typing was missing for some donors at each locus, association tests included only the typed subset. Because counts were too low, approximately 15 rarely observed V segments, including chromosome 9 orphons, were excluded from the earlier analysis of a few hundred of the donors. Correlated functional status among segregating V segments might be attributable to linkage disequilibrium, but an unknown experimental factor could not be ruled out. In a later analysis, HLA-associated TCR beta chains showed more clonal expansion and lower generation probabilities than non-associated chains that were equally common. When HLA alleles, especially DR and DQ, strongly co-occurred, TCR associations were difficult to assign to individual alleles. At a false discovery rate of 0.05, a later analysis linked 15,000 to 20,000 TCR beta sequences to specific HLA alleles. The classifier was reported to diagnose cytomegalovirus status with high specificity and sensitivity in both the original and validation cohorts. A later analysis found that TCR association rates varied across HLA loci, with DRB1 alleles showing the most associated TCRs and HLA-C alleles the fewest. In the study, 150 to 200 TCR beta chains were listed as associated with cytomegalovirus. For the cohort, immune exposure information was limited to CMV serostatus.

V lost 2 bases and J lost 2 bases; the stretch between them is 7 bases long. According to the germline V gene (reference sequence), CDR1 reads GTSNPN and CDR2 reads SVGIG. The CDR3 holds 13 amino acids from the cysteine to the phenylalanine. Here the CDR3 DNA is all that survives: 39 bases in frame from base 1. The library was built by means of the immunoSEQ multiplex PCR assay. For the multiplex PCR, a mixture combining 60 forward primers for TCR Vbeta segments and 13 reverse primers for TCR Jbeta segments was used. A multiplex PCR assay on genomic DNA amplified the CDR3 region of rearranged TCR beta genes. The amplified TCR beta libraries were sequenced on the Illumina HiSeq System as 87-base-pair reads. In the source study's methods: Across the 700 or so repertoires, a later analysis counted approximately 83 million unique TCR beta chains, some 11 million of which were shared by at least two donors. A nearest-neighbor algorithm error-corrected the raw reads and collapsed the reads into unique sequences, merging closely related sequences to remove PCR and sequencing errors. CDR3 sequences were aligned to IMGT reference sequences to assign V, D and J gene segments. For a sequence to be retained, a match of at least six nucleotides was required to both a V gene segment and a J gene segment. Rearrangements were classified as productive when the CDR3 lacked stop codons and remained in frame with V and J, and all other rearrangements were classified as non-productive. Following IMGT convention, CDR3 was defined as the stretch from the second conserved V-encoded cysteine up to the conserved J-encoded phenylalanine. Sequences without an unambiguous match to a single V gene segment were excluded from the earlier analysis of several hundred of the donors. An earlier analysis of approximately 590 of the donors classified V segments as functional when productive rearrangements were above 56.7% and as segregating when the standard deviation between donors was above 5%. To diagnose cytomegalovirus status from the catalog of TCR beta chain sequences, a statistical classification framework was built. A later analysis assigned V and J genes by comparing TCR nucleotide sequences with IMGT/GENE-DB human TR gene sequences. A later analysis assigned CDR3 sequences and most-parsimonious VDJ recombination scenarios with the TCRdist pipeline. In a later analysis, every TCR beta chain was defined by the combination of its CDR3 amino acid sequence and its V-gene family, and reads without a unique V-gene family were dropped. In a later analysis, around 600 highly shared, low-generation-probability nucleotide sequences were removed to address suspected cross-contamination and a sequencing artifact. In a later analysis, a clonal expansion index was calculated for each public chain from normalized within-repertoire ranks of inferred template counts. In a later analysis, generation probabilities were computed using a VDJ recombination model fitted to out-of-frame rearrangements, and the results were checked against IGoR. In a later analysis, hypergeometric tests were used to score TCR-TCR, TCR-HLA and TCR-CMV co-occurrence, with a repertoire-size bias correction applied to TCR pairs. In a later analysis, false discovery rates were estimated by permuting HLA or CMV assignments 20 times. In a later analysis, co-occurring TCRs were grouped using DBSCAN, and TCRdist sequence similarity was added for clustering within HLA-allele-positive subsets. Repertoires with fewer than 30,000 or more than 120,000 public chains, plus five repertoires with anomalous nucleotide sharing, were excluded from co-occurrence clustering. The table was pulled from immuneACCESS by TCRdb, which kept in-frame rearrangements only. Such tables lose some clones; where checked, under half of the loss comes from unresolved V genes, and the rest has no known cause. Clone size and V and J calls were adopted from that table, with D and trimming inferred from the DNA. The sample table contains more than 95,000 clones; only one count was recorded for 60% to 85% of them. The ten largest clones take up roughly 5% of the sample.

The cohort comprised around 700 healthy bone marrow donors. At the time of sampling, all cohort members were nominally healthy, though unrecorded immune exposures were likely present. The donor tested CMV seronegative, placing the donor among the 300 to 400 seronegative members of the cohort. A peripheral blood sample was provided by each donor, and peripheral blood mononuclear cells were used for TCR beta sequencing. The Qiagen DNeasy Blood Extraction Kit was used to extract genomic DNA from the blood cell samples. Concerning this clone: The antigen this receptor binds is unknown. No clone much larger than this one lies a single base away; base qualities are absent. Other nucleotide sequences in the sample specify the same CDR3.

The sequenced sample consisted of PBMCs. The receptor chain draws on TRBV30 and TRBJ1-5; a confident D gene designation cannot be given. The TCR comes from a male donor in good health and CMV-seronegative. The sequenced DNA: TGTGCCTGGAGTAAAGGAGGCAATCAGCCCCAGCATTTT. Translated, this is CAWSKGGNQPQHF.